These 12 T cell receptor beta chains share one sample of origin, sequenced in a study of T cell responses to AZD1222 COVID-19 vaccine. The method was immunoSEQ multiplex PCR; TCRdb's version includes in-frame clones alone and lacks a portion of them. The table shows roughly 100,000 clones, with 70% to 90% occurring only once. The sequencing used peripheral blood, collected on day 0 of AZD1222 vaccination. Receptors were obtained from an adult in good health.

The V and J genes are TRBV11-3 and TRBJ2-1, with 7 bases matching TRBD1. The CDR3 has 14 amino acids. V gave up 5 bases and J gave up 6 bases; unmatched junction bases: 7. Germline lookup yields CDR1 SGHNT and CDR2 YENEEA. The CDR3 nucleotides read TGTGCCAGCAGCGGGGACAGCTTCGTCAATGAGCAGTTCTTC. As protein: CASSGDSFVNEQFF.

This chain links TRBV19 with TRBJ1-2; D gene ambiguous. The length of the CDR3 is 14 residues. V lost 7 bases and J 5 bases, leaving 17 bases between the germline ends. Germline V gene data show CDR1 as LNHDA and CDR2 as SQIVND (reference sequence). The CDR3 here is CASTPKGSPYGYTF. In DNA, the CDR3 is TGTGCCAGTACCCCTAAGGGCAGTCCTTATGGCTACACCTTC.

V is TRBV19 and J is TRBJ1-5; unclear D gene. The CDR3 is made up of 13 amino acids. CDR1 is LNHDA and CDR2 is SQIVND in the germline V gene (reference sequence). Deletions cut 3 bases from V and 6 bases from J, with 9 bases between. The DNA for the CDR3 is TGTGCCAGTAGTATCATGGGGATTCAGCCCCAGCATTTT. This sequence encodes CASSIMGIQPQHF.

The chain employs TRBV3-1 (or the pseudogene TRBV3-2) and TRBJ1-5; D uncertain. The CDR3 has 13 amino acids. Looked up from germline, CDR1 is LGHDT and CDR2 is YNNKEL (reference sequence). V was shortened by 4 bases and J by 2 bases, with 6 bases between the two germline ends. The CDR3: CASSPRGNQPQHF. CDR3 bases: TGTGCCAGCAGCCCTAGGGGCAATCAGCCCCAGCATTTT.

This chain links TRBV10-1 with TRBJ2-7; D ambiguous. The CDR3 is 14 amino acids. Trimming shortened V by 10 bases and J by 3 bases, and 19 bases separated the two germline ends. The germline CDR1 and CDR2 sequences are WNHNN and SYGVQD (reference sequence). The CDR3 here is CAKMGPSYDYEQYF. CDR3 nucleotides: TGCGCCAAGATGGGCCCCAGTTATGACTACGAGCAGTACTTC.

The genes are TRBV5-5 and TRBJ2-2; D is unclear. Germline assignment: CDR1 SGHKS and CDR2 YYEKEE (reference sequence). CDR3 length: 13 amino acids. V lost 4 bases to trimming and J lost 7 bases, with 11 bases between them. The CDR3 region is CASSGTGGGELFF. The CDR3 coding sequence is TGTGCCAGCAGCGGCACGGGTGGCGGGGAGCTGTTTTTT.

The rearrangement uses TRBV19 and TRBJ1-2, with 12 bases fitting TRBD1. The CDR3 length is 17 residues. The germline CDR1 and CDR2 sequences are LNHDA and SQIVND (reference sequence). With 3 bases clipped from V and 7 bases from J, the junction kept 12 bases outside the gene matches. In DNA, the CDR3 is TGTGCCAGTAGTATCGGAGGGACAGGGGGCGCCCTGGGTGGCTACACCTTC. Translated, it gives CASSIGGTGGALGGYTF.

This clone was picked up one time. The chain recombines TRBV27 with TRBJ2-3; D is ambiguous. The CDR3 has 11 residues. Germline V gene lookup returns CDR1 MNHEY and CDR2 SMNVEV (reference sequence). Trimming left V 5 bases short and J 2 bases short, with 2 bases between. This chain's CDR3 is CASSDTDTQYF. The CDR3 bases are TGTGCCAGCAGTGACACAGATACGCAGTATTTT.

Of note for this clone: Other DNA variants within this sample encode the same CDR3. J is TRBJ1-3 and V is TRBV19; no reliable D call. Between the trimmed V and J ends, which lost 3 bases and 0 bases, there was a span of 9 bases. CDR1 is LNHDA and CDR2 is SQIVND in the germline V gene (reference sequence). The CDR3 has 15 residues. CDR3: CASSIGLLSGNTIYF. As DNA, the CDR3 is TGTGCCAGTAGTATCGGGCTACTCTCTGGAAACACCATATATTTT.

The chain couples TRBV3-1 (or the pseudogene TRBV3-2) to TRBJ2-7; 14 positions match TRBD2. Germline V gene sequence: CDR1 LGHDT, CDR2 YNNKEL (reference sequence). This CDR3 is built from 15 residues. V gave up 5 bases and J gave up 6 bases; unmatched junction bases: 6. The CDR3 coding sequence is TGTGCCAGCAGCTCGACTAGCGGGAGGGCCTTCGAGCAGTACGTC. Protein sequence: CASSSTSGRAFEQYV.

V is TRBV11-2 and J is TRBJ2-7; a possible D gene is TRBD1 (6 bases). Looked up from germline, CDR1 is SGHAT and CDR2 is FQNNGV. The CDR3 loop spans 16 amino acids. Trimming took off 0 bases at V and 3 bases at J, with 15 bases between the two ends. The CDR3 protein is CASSLDPGQRGYEQYF. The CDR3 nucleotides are TGTGCCAGCAGCTTAGACCCCGGACAGCGAGGCTACGAGCAGTACTTC.

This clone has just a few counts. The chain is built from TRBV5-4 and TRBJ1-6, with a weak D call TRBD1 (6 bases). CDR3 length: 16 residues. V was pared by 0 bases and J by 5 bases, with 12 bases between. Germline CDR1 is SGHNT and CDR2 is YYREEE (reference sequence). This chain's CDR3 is CASSLETGRDNSPLHF. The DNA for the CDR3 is TGTGCCAGCAGCTTGGAGACAGGTAGAGATAATTCACCCCTCCACTTT.